This is a list of T cell receptor beta chains from one sample in a study of blood T cell repertoires in COVID-19. The repertoire was sequenced with immunoSEQ multiplex PCR; TCRdb's copy has only in-frame clones and lacks some. The profile shows over 200,000 clones, roughly 88% of them singletons. The sequenced material came from PBMCs or T cells enriched from blood (not recorded which). The source is a woman aged 40 to 50 with acute COVID-19. The CDR3 runs from the conserved cysteine through the conserved F or W. Fields, in order: clone size, D gene, V gene, J gene, CDR3 DNA, CDR3 protein. A D gene is named only where the DNA matches it firmly. Rows give clone size only sometimes, using once, few, many, or a class for an expanded clone.

-	TRBD2	TRBV27	TRBJ2-6	TGTGCCAGCAGTTCGGTCGGGAGGGCTGGGGCCAACGTCCTGACTTTC	CASSSVGRAGANVLTF
-	TRBD1	TRBV16	TRBJ1-5	TGTGCCAGCAGCCACGGACAGGCCGACAATCAGCCCCAGCATTTT	CASSHGQADNQPQHF
once	-	TRBV6-2/TRBV6-3	TRBJ2-1	TGTGCCAGCAGGTACAGGGTAACGGGAGACTACAATGAGCAGTTCTTC	CASRYRVTGDYNEQFF
-	-	TRBV12-3/TRBV12-4	TRBJ1-1	TGTGCCAGCAGTTTAGCCAGGAACACTGAAGCTTTCTTT	CASSLARNTEAFF
-	TRBD2	TRBV27	TRBJ2-2	TGTGCCAGCAGTTTGAGCGGGAGGTTCGGCGGGGAGCTGTTTTTT	CASSLSGRFGGELFF
-	-	TRBV7-8	TRBJ1-4	TGTGCCAGCAACACCCAAACGGGTGAAAAACTGTTTTTT	CASNTQTGEKLFF
-	-	TRBV3-1/TRBV3-2	TRBJ1-4	TGTGCCAGCAGCCAAAGCCGGACAGTAACTAATGAAAAACTGTTTTTT	CASSQSRTVTNEKLFF
-	-	TRBV6-2/TRBV6-3	TRBJ2-6	TGTGCCAGCAGTTACTCGAGTAATCAGGCCAGCTCTGGGGCCAACGTCCTGACTTTC	CASSYSSNQASSGANVLTF
-	TRBD2	TRBV7-9	TRBJ2-3	TGTGCCAGCAGCTTAGCCCTATCAGCGGGAGGCACAGATACGCAGTATTTT	CASSLALSAGGTDTQYF
-	TRBD1	TRBV19	TRBJ1-3	TGTGCCAGTAGTGTAGACAGGGTCTCTGGAAACACCATATATTTT	CASSVDRVSGNTIYF